This TCR beta chain was observed in a study of blood T cell repertoires in COVID-19. At the level of the study: Acute-phase and convalescent COVID-19 samples originated in the United States, Italy and Spain.

This CDR3 has 14 amino acids. The V segment lost 2 bases and the J segment 3 bases; nucleotides outside the gene matches: 4. Germline lookup yields CDR1 LGHDT and CDR2 YNNKEL (reference sequence). The repertoire was sequenced with immunoSEQ multiplex PCR; TCRdb's copy has only in-frame clones and lacks some. Of under 450,000 clones listed, 88% were seen once; the top ten hold over 10%. This TCR was recovered from a woman between 50 and 59 years old with COVID-19, enrolled during active disease. Sequenced material: peripheral blood. The chain has TRBV3-1 (or the pseudogene TRBV3-2) and TRBJ2-7, with 7 positions matching TRBD1. Here the CDR3 reads CASSQTQGDYEQYF. CDR3 sequence (DNA): TGTGCCAGCAGCCAAACTCAGGGGGACTACGAGCAGTACTTC.